What follows is one T cell receptor (beta chain) and its context. Its antigen is currently unknown. These data belong to a study of long-term antiretroviral therapy in people with HIV. They ran version v3.0 of the immunoSEQ assay at survey level. Data came from immunoSEQ multiplex PCR; TCRdb stores just in-frame clones and leaves some out. The sample shows about 30,000 clones, 85% to 95% of them seen only once. CDR1 and CDR2 from the germline V gene are SGHRS and YFSETQ. The CDR3 has 16 amino acids. V gave up 0 bases and J gave up 4 bases, with 13 bases separating them. Study-wide results and caveats: Dominant in the repertoire at all time points were clones expanded before ART.

The origin of this receptor is a woman aged 50 to 60 with HIV. The source material was unsorted PBMCs, sampled around 5.3 years after starting antiretroviral therapy. This chain joins TRBV5-1 and TRBJ2-2; D is perhaps TRBD1 or TRBD2 (5 bases each). In nucleotides, the CDR3 is TGCGCCAGCAGCTTGGACGGGACGGATCGCACCGGGGAGCTGTTTTTT. Encoded protein: CASSLDGTDRTGELFF.